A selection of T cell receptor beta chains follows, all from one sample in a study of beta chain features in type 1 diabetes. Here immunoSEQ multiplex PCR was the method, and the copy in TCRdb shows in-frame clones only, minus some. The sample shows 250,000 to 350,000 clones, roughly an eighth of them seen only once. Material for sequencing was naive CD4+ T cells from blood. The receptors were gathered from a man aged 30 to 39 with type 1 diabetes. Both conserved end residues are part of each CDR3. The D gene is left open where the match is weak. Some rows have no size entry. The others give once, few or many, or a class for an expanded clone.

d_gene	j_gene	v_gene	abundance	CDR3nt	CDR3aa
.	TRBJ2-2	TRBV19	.	TGTGCCAGTAGTATATCTGGGCAGTGGACCGGGGAGCTGTTTTTT	CASSISGQWTGELFF
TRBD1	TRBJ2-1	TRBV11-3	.	TGTGCCAGCAGCTCCAAGACCGGACAGGGCGTTCATGAGCAGTTCTTC	CASSSKTGQGVHEQFF
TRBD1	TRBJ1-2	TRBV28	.	TGTGCCGGCTCAGGGGGGCAGGTCTATGGCTACACCTTC	CAGSGGQVYGYTF
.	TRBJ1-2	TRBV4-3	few	TGCGCCAGCAGCCAAGCCTCGTTCCTCCAGGGGTTGAACTATGGCTACACCTTC	CASSQASFLQGLNYGYTF
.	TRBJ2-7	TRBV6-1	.	TGTGCCAGCAGAGGTACAGGAAGCTCCTACGAGCAGTACTTC	CASRGTGSSYEQYF
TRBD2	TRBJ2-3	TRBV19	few	TGTGCCAGTAGTATGCTGCCTAGCGGGGGAAAAGATACGCAGTATTTT	CASSMLPSGGKDTQYF
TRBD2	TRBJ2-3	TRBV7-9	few	TGTGCCAGCAGCTACGGGACTAGCGGAGGGGAAGATACGCAGTATTTT	CASSYGTSGGEDTQYF
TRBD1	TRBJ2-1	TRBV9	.	TGTGCCAGCAGCGTGACAGGGGCCGGGGCCTACAATGAGCAGTTCTTC	CASSVTGAGAYNEQFF
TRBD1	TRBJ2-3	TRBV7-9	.	TGTGCCAGCAGCCGACCCGGGACAGGGGGCGGTGGAGATACGCAGTATTTT	CASSRPGTGGGGDTQYF
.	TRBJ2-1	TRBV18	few	TGTGCCAGCTCACCGACTAGTTCAAATGAGCAGTTCTTC	CASSPTSSNEQFF
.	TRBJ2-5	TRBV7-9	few	TGTGCCAGCAGCTTATTGGCCCAAGAGACCCAGTACTTC	CASSLLAQETQYF
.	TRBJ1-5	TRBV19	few	TGTGCCAGTAGTATCGCGGTCAAGCCCCAGCATTTT	CASSIAVKPQHF
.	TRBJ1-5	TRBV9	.	TGTGCCAGCAGTGGGAAGGAGGGCAGGGCCCACCAGCCCCAGCATTTT	CASSGKEGRAHQPQHF
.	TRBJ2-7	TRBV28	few	TGTGCCAGCAGTTTAGGTGGCGGTTTCGTCCCCTACGAGCAGTACTTC	CASSLGGGFVPYEQYF
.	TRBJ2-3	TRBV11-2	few	TGTGCCAGCAGCCAACGACTTGCGGGCGGCACAGATACGCAGTATTTT	CASSQRLAGGTDTQYF
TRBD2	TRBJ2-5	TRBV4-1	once	TGCGCCAGCAGCCGGCGACTAGCGGGAGGGCAACAAGAGACCCAGTACTTC	CASSRRLAGGQQETQYF
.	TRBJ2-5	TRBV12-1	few	TGTGCCAGCAGCCCGGACAGAAGCCAAGAGACCCAGTACTTC	CASSPDRSQETQYF
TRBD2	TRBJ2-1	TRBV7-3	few	TGTGCCAGCAGCCCCCTTGGGCGGGAGTGGGGCAACTACAATGAGCAGTTCTTC	CASSPLGREWGNYNEQFF
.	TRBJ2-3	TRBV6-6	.	TGTGCCAGCAGTCCACTGGATACGCAGTATTTT	CASSPLDTQYF
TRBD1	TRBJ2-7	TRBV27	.	TGTGCCAGCAGCCCGGGACAGCGGAATGCCTACGAGCAGTACTTC	CASSPGQRNAYEQYF
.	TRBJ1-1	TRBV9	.	TGTGCCAGCAGCGTAGTAGGGGGAAACACTGAAGCTTTCTTT	CASSVVGGNTEAFF
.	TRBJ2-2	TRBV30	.	TGTGCCTGGAGTGTACTGATCGGGGAGCTGTTTTTT	CAWSVLIGELFF
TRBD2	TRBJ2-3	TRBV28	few	TGTGCCAGCAGATCCCGAGGCGGGAGTTCAGATACGCAGTATTTT	CASRSRGGSSDTQYF
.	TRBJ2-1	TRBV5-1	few	TGCGCCAGCAGCTTGGCGGTCGGGAGCTCCTACAATGAGCAGTTCTTC	CASSLAVGSSYNEQFF
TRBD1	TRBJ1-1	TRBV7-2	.	TGTGCCAGCAGCCACGGGACAGGGGGGTTCACTGAAGCTTTCTTT	CASSHGTGGFTEAFF
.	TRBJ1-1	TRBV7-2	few	TGTGCCAGCAGCTTAGCTACCTGGGGGGCTGAAGCTTTCTTT	CASSLATWGAEAFF
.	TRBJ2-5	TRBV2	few	TGTGCCAGCAGCGACTTGTCTGAAACCCAGTACTTC	CASSDLSETQYF
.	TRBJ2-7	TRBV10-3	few	TGTGCCATCAGGGGAGGAACTCCCAGCGAGCAGTACTTC	CAIRGGTPSEQYF
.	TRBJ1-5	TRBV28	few	TGTGCCAGCAGTTTGGGAGGGAGTAGCAATCAGCCCCAGCATTTT	CASSLGGSSNQPQHF
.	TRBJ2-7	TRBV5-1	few	TGCGCCAGCAGCCCGGGGACATCCCCCTACGAGCAGTACTTC	CASSPGTSPYEQYF
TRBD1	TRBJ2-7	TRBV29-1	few	TGCAGCGTTTCCGGGACAGGGGAAATGGAGCAGTACTTC	CSVSGTGEMEQYF
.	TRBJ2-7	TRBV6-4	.	TGTGCCAGCACCTTCATACGACAGGCCTACGAGCAGTACTTC	CASTFIRQAYEQYF
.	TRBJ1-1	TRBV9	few	TGTGCCAGCAGCCCAAAACTTGTCGGTATCCCGAACACTGAAGCTTTCTTT	CASSPKLVGIPNTEAFF
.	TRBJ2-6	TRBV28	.	TGTGCCAGCGACGACAGATACTCTGGGGCCAACGTCCTGACTTTC	CASDDRYSGANVLTF
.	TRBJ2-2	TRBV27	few	TGTGCCAGCAGCAGGCACACCGGGGAGCTGTTTTTT	CASSRHTGELFF
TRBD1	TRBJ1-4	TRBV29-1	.	TGCAGCGTCTCCCAGGGGGCCGGGAGTGAAAAACTGTTTTTT	CSVSQGAGSEKLFF
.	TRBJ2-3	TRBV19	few	TGTGCCAGTAGTCTTTCCGCAGATACGCAGTATTTT	CASSLSADTQYF
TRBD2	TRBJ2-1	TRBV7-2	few	TGTGCCAGCAGGCCAGTAGCGGGAGGTTACAATGAGCAGTTCTTC	CASRPVAGGYNEQFF
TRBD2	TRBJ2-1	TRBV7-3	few	TGTGCCAGCAGCCCAGCAGCGGGAGTTTCCTACAATGAGCAGTTCTTC	CASSPAAGVSYNEQFF
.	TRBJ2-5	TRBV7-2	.	TGTGCCAGCAGCTTAAGGAAGGGGTGGGAGACCCAGTACTTC	CASSLRKGWETQYF